Presented here are 21 T cell receptor beta chains from one specimen sequenced in a study of blood T cells in healthy people across ages. The authors ran a second PCR of roughly 7 to 11 cycles using a sample-barcoded 5' primer and a J-beta primer mix. TCRdb called the 5' RACE reads again in MiXCR, with one record for every CDR3 protein. The table lists about 1.7 million distinct CDR3 sequences, about 28% of them singletons, with about 8% in the top ten. The source material was blood. The receptor set was obtained from a woman in her thirties in good health.

This clonotype was seen a few times. This chain connects TRBV20-1 to TRBJ2-3, with 11 bases lining up with TRBD2. The germline gives CDR1 DFQATT, CDR2 SNEGSKA (reference sequence). V shed 0 bases and J 2 bases; nucleotides not matched to a gene: 10. CDR3 length: 18 amino acids. CDR3 nucleotide sequence: TGCAGTGCTAGAGATCCCCTAGCGGGGGGCAGGATCACAGATACGCAGTATTTT. Translation: CSARDPLAGGRITDTQYF.

This clonotype was seen at least ten times. The chain combines TRBV6-6 with TRBJ2-5, with 10 bases fitting TRBD2. The V segment lost 0 bases and the J segment 6 bases; nucleotides outside the gene matches: 7. This CDR3 is 16 amino acids long. Per the germline V gene, CDR1 is MNHNY and CDR2 is SVGAGI (reference sequence). The CDR3 here is CASSYSASGSGKTQYF. The CDR3 nucleotides are TGTGCCAGCAGTTACTCGGCTAGCGGGAGTGGAAAGACCCAGTACTTC.

Here the CDR3 reads CASSYRENSPLHF. CDR3 nucleotides: TGTGCCAGCAGTTACAGGGAGAATTCACCCCTCCACTTT. The chain employs TRBV6-5 and TRBJ1-6; D is ambiguous. In germline, CDR1 is MNHEY, CDR2 SVGAGI. This CDR3 contains 13 residues. The V end lost 2 bases, the J end lost 7 bases, and 6 bases lay between the germline ends.

V gene TRBV14 combines with J gene TRBJ1-6; no clear D. V lost 1 base and J 6 bases, leaving 10 bases between the germline ends. The germline V gene encodes CDR1 SGHDN and CDR2 FVKESK. The CDR3 contains 15 residues. The CDR3 loop is CASSQVFGPNSPLHF. CDR3 nucleotides: TGTGCCAGCAGCCAAGTATTCGGGCCTAATTCACCCCTCCACTTT.

This chain connects TRBV11-2 to TRBJ2-3, with a possible D match to TRBD1 (6 bases). Germline V gives CDR1 SGHAT, CDR2 FQNNGV. This CDR3 has 12 amino acids. Trimming removed 5 bases at V and 7 bases at J, with 10 bases between. The CDR3 spells CASSPGVNTQYF. In DNA form, the CDR3 reads TGTGCCAGCAGCCCAGGGGTGAATACGCAGTATTTT.

V is TRBV6-6 and J is TRBJ2-3, with a weak D call TRBD2 (7 bases). With 11 bases removed from V and 4 bases from J, the gap between germline ends came to 22 bases. The CDR3 spans 15 residues. Germline CDR1 is MNHNY and CDR2 is SVGAGI (reference sequence). The CDR3 protein is CAVAGAGVESDTQYF. The CDR3 DNA reads as TGTGCCGTGGCAGGGGCGGGAGTCGAGTCAGATACGCAGTATTTT.

This clonotype was seen only a few times. The rearrangement uses TRBV28 and TRBJ2-6; D perhaps matches TRBD2 (6 bases). CDR1 is MDHEN, CDR2 SYDVKM, per germline. The length of the CDR3 is 17 residues. With 5 bases removed from V and 0 bases from J, the gap between germline ends came to 14 bases. The CDR3 spells CASSPTPGGSGANVLTF. CDR3 in DNA: TGTGCCAGCAGTCCTACCCCCGGGGGCTCTGGGGCCAACGTCCTGACTTTC.

Concerning this clonotype: Likely a read error: the CDR3 ends without its conserved phenylalanine or tryptophan. This sequence joins TRBV5-5 and TRBJ1-2, with 9 bases fitting TRBD1. Germline assignment: CDR1 SGHKS and CDR2 YYEKEE (reference sequence). The CDR3 loop spans 14 amino acids. V gave up 4 bases and J gave up 4 bases; unmatched junction bases: 5. This CDR3 is CASSLGQGLYGYTS. In DNA form, the CDR3 reads TGTGCCAGCAGCCTCGGACAGGGGCTCTATGGCTACACCTCC.

The chain employs TRBV14 and TRBJ2-1; 14 nucleotides agree with TRBD2. In germline, CDR1 is SGHDN, CDR2 FVKESK. The CDR3 has 16 amino acids. The trim removed 4 bases at V and 10 bases at J, leaving 9 bases unmatched. CDR3 sequence (DNA): TGTGCCAGCAGCCCCGCCGGGACTAGCGGGAGTGGCGAGCAGTTCTTC. The encoded protein is CASSPAGTSGSGEQFF.

The chain carries TRBV20-1 and TRBJ2-1; unclear D gene. V was pared by 4 bases and J by 9 bases, with 25 bases between. This CDR3 is 16 amino acids long. From germline, CDR1 is DFQATT and CDR2 SNEGSKA (reference sequence). CDR3 residues: CSANEPALASLGEQFF. In nucleotides, the CDR3 is TGCAGTGCTAATGAACCCGCACTGGCGAGCTTGGGTGAGCAGTTCTTC.

In its sample, this clonotype was seen many times. V and J are TRBV27 and TRBJ2-4; tentatively, D is TRBD1 or TRBD2 (5 bases each). Germline V gene sequence: CDR1 MNHEY, CDR2 SMNVEV (reference sequence). Trimming took off 3 bases at V and 6 bases at J, with 15 bases between the two ends. There are 15 residues in the CDR3. CDR3 bases: TGTGCCAGCAGTTTTAACCCCGTAGGGACAAACATTCAGTACTTC. Translating it yields CASSFNPVGTNIQYF.

The chain is built from TRBV7-2 and TRBJ2-3, with 14 bases identical to TRBD2. The germline V gene encodes CDR1 SGHTA and CDR2 FQGNSA. V shed 1 base and J 3 bases; nucleotides not matched to a gene: 12. The CDR3 sequence is 20 residues long. Written as DNA, the CDR3 is TGTGCCAGCAGCTTAGGCACCGGGACTAGCGGGGGTACGGGTACAGATACGCAGTATTTT. As protein: CASSLGTGTSGGTGTDTQYF.

The J gene is TRBJ2-3, the V gene TRBV6-6; 8 nucleotides align to TRBD1. Germline V CDR1 and CDR2: MNHNY, SVGAGI (reference sequence). Trimming at V came to 2 bases and at J to 4 bases, leaving 5 bases not matched to a gene. The CDR3 covers 15 residues. The CDR3 sequence is CASSYLSGGADTQYF. Written as DNA, the CDR3 is TGTGCCAGCAGTTACCTGTCAGGGGGCGCAGATACGCAGTATTTT.

Comment on this clonotype: This may be a read error, as it is one base from a much larger clone. J is TRBJ1-1 and V is TRBV10-3; D gene unclear. Germline CDR1 is ENHRY and CDR2 is SYGVKD. The CDR3 has 14 amino acids. CDR3 region: CAIGEHLTSPEAFF. For the CDR3, the DNA is TGTGCCATCGGTGAGCACCTGACCAGTCCTGAAGCTTTCTTT.

J is TRBJ2-5 and V is TRBV5-1; the D call may be TRBD1 or TRBD2 (5 bases each). The V and J ends lost 5 bases and 4 bases respectively, with 15 bases between them. The CDR3 spans 14 residues. The V gene's germline CDR1 is SGHRS and CDR2 YFSETQ. CDR3 loop: CASRSTEGTETQYF. The CDR3 DNA is TGCGCCAGCAGGTCTACAGAGGGGACAGAGACCCAGTACTTC.

This clonotype was detected many times. V is TRBV11-2 and J is TRBJ2-7, with D perhaps matching TRBD2 (5 bases). V was trimmed by 0 bases and J by 0 bases, leaving 9 bases between them. CDR3 length equals 15 residues. The germline V gene encodes CDR1 SGHAT and CDR2 FQNNGV. The CDR3 sequence is CASSLDGEFSYEQYF. The CDR3 DNA reads TGTGCCAGCAGCTTAGATGGGGAGTTCTCCTACGAGCAGTACTTC.

V and J are TRBV5-1 and TRBJ2-5; a weak D match, TRBD1 (6 bases). The germline V gene encodes CDR1 SGHRS and CDR2 YFSETQ. V lost 0 bases to trimming and J lost 5 bases, with 17 bases between them. This CDR3 contains 16 residues. The CDR3 nucleotides read TGCGCCAGCAGCTTGGGGAATAGCAGGGGTTGGGAGACCCAGTACTTC. Residues: CASSLGNSRGWETQYF.

This clonotype was observed many times. The genes are TRBV29-1 and TRBJ2-7, with 7 bases aligning to TRBD1. Looked up from germline, CDR1 is SQVTM and CDR2 is ANQGSEA. The CDR3 has 12 amino acids. The V gene end was trimmed by 7 bases and the J gene end by 3 bases; junction bases not matched to a gene: 6. The CDR3 region is CSGRDSHYEQYF. The CDR3 nucleotides read TGCAGCGGCCGGGACAGCCACTACGAGCAGTACTTC.

The CDR3 DNA is TGTGCCAGCTCACTGCGGGCGGCTTACGAGCAGTACTTC. It translates to CASSLRAAYEQYF. The gene calls are TRBV18 and TRBJ2-7; perhaps TRBD2 as D (5 bases). Deletions cut 4 bases from V and 4 bases from J, with 11 bases between. Germline V gene sequence: CDR1 KGHSH, CDR2 LQKENI. CDR3 size: 13 residues.

The rearrangement joins TRBV18 to TRBJ1-1, with 8 bases that match TRBD1. Trimming cost V 0 bases and J 6 bases; bases outside gene matches: 9. The germline CDR1 and CDR2 sequences are KGHSH and LQKENI. The CDR3 totals 16 residues. CDR3 amino acids: CASSPPSGGEAAEAFF. The DNA of the CDR3 is TGTGCCAGCTCACCACCATCAGGGGGCGAGGCGGCTGAAGCTTTCTTT.

This chain uses TRBV7-2 with TRBJ2-3; 13 bases are a match to TRBD2. The ends lost 1 base at V and 2 bases at J; junction bases unmatched: 6. The germline CDR1 and CDR2 sequences are SGHTA and FQGNSA. The length of the CDR3 is 18 residues. CDR3: CASSLVVLAGGYTDTQYF. Here the CDR3 DNA reads TGTGCCAGCAGCTTAGTAGTACTAGCGGGAGGGTACACAGATACGCAGTATTTT.